The clone carrying this TCR beta chain was detected only once. Its antigen is undetermined. This sample is drawn from a study of blood T cells in healthy people across ages. Whole-study results and caveats: CMV status of donors was unknown, possibly confounding expanded clonotype changes. Observed TCR beta diversity per million T cells went down as age went up. This fall followed a roughly linear course with age.

A second PCR, run for roughly 7 to 11 cycles, used a sample-barcoded 5' primer plus a J-beta primer mix. Each CDR3 protein gets one entry after TCRdb re-called the 5' RACE reads with MiXCR. The repertoire holds 1.5 million to 2 million distinct CDR3 sequences, with approximately 30% as singletons. The amount of total RNA extracted per sample was at least 5 micrograms. The CDR3 has 12 amino acids. The V and J ends lost 6 bases and 7 bases respectively, with 11 bases between them. Germline V lookup: CDR1 ENHRY, CDR2 SYGVKD. The V gene is TRBV10-3, the J gene TRBJ2-3; D is perhaps TRBD2 (5 bases). The sequenced sample was blood. This clonotype was sampled from a woman in her 30s in good health. The CDR3 protein is CAIRATSNTQYF. DNA for the CDR3: TGTGCCATCAGGGCAACTAGTAATACGCAGTATTTT.